Reported below is one T cell receptor beta chain. Antigen unknown. CDR1 is SEHNR, CDR2 FQNEAQ, per germline (reference sequence). The ends lost 5 bases at V and 6 bases at J; junction bases unmatched: 24. There are 19 residues in the CDR3. This sample was taken from a study of blood T cells in healthy people across ages. The study, taken as a whole, reports: TCR beta diversity was tightly associated with the proportion of naive T cells. Since the PBMCs were unsorted, naive and antigen-experienced cells could not be conclusively compared. There was no known CMV status for donors, so expanded clonotype changes were possibly confounded.

The second PCR ran about 6 to 11 cycles with a sample-barcoded 5' primer and J-beta primers. A template-switch adaptor with 12 random nucleotides tagged each cDNA molecule. TCRdb reprocessed the 5' RACE reads with MiXCR, giving one entry per CDR3 protein. The sample lists around 1.5 million distinct CDR3 sequences, roughly 64% occurring once. The rearrangement uses TRBV7-9 and TRBJ1-2; 7 bases are shared with TRBD1. This clonotype originated in a man aged 18 to 29 in good health. The sequenced material came from blood. The DNA of the CDR3 is TGTGCCAGCAGCGACTTGGGGCTCGGGACAGAACATTGGGAGAATGGCTACACCTTC. Protein product: CASSDLGLGTEHWENGYTF.